Presented here are 14 T cell receptor beta chains from one specimen sequenced in a study of blood T cell repertoires in COVID-19. Profiling relied on immunoSEQ multiplex PCR, and the TCRdb table lists in-frame clones only, not all of them. The sample holds roughly 440,000 clones, roughly 88% seen once. Material: peripheral blood. The receptors were gathered from a woman aged 50 to 60 with COVID-19, enrolled during active disease.

This clone turned up a few times. The gene calls are TRBV2 and TRBJ1-1, with 7 bases lining up with TRBD1. The V gene end was trimmed by 6 bases and the J gene end by 0 bases; junction bases not matched to a gene: 7. CDR1 is SNHLY and CDR2 is FYNNEI in the germline V gene. This CDR3 has 15 amino acids. CDR3 DNA sequence: TGTGCCAGCAGGGAAAGACAGGGACTGAACACTGAAGCTTTCTTT. This codes for CASRERQGLNTEAFF.

The table lists this clone with a count of one. The V and J genes are TRBV30 and TRBJ2-1, with TRBD2 matching over 8 bases. The CDR3 has 14 residues. J gave up 4 bases and V 5 bases, and 7 bases lay outside the gene matches. Per the germline V gene, CDR1 is GTSNPN and CDR2 is SVGIG (reference sequence). The DNA for the CDR3 is TGTGCCTGGCGAGGGTTAGCGGGATACAATGAGCAGTTCTTC. It yields the protein CAWRGLAGYNEQFF.

J is TRBJ2-1 and V is TRBV20-1; D is perhaps TRBD1 (6 bases). CDR1 is DFQATT and CDR2 is SNEGSKA in the germline V gene (reference sequence). CDR3 length: 11 amino acids. V dropped 5 bases and J dropped 9 bases, with 11 bases sitting between them. The chain's CDR3 is CSALRGSEQFF. The CDR3 region has the DNA TGCAGTGCTCTAAGGGGGAGTGAGCAGTTCTTC.

The rearrangement joins TRBV6-6 to TRBJ1-2; 9 nucleotides line up with TRBD1. After removal of 10 bases from V and 4 bases from J, the junction contained 13 bases not matched to a gene. This CDR3 spans 15 amino acids. Germline assignment: CDR1 MNHNY and CDR2 SVGAGI (reference sequence). The CDR3 protein is CATHPPTGGIYGYTF. Here the CDR3 DNA reads TGTGCCACCCACCCCCCGACAGGGGGTATCTATGGCTACACCTTC.

The chain combines TRBV7-9 with TRBJ1-2, with D possibly matching TRBD1 (5 bases). Germline CDR1 and CDR2: SEHNR and FQNEAQ (reference sequence). Trimming took off 0 bases at V and 6 bases at J, with 17 bases between the two ends. This CDR3 comprises 16 residues. The chain's CDR3 is CASSLALPGQINGYTF. In nucleotides, the CDR3 is TGTGCCAGCAGCTTAGCGCTTCCTGGACAAATAAATGGCTACACCTTC.

The chain is built from TRBV5-6 and TRBJ1-6; a weak D match, TRBD1 (5 bases). Germline CDR1 is SGHDT and CDR2 is YYEEEE. The CDR3 has 14 amino acids. Trimming took 3 bases from V and 6 from J, leaving 10 bases between them. CDR3 residues: CASSWGVGNSPLHF. The CDR3 nucleotides are TGTGCCAGCAGCTGGGGGGTGGGTAATTCACCCCTCCACTTT.

The chain couples TRBV28 to TRBJ1-2; 9 bases are a match to TRBD1. The germline CDR1 and CDR2 sequences are MDHEN and SYDVKM. J was trimmed by 7 bases and V by 7 bases; bases with no gene match: 7. The CDR3 consists of 13 residues. CDR3 residues: CASTVDRGIGYTF. CDR3 bases: TGTGCCAGCACCGTGGACAGGGGTATTGGCTACACCTTC.

Concerning this clone itself: Different DNA sequences within this sample yield the same CDR3. The rearrangement links TRBV12-3 or TRBV12-4 to TRBJ2-7, with TRBD1 identical over 8 bases. The CDR3 has 13 residues. Losses at the gene ends were 6 bases for V and 3 bases for J; bases not matched to a gene: 4. CDR3 nucleotide sequence: TGTGCCAGCAGCTTCGACAGGGGCTACGAGCAGTACTTC. It codes for CASSFDRGYEQYF.

V and J are TRBV9 and TRBJ1-3; tentative D call: TRBD1 (5 bases). There are 13 residues in the CDR3. CDR1 is SGDLS and CDR2 is YYNGEE in the germline V gene. The V end was cut by 3 bases, the J end by 4 bases, with 8 bases between. The CDR3 DNA reads as TGTGCCAGCAGCGGGACAACGGGAAACACCATATATTTT. Residues: CASSGTTGNTIYF. The whole variable domain, filled in from reference TRBV9 and TRBJ1-3, reads DSGVTQTPKHLITATGQRVTLRCSPRSGDLSVYWYQQSLDQGLQFLIQYYNGEERAKGNILERFSAQQFPDLHSELNLSSLELGDSALYFCASSGTTGNTIYFGEGSWLTVV.

V is TRBV3-1 (or the pseudogene TRBV3-2) and J is TRBJ2-2, with D maybe TRBD2 (5 bases). This CDR3 comprises 15 residues. Trimming shortened V by 0 bases and J by 10 bases, and 15 bases separated the two germline ends. The germline gives CDR1 LGHDT, CDR2 YNNKEL (reference sequence). The CDR3 DNA reads TGTGCCAGCAGCCAAGATTTAGGGAGATCAGCGGAGCTGTTTTTT. Translation: CASSQDLGRSAELFF.

Here the CDR3 reads CASSELGRDNEQFF. DNA of the CDR3: TGTGCCAGCAGTGAATTGGGCAGAGACAATGAGCAGTTCTTC. V gene TRBV2 combines with J gene TRBJ2-1; D ambiguous. The V end was cut by 2 bases, the J end by 5 bases, with 10 bases between. From germline, CDR1 is SNHLY and CDR2 FYNNEI. This CDR3 contains 14 residues.

The chain is built from TRBV5-1 and TRBJ2-7, with TRBD2 matching over 13 bases. This CDR3 region has 17 residues. CDR1 SGHRS and CDR2 YFSETQ come from the germline V gene. V shed 3 bases, J shed 4 bases, and the junction held 10 bases outside the gene matches. The CDR3 nucleotides read TGCGCCAGCAGCTCCAGGACTAGCGGGGGAACAATGTACGAGCAGTACTTC. This sequence encodes CASSSRTSGGTMYEQYF.

There are a few counts of this clone. This chain links TRBV19 with TRBJ2-7; D is possibly TRBD1 (5 bases). CDR3 length: 15 amino acids. CDR1 and CDR2 from the germline V gene are LNHDA and SQIVND (reference sequence). The germline V and J ends were trimmed by 8 bases and 0 bases, with 17 bases remaining between them. CDR3 DNA sequence: TGTGCCAGTCGGGCAGGGAATGACGGCTCCTACGAGCAGTACTTC. Translating gives CASRAGNDGSYEQYF.

The chain links TRBV11-1 to TRBJ2-1; D uncertain. Trimming cost V 4 bases and J 5 bases, with 15 bases left between them. The CDR3 has 15 amino acids. Germline V gene sequence: CDR1 SGHAT, CDR2 FQDESV (reference sequence). This CDR3 is CASSSYRGPNNEQFF. CDR3 coding DNA: TGTGCCAGCAGCTCCTACCGAGGCCCCAACAATGAGCAGTTCTTC. The complete variable domain, with remaining parts taken from reference TRBV11-1 and TRBJ2-1, reads EAEVAQSPRYKITEKSQAVAFWCDPISGHATLYWYRQILGQGPELLVQFQDESVVDDSQLPKDRFSAERLKGVDSTLKIQPAELGDSAMYLCASSSYRGPNNEQFFGPGTRLTVL.